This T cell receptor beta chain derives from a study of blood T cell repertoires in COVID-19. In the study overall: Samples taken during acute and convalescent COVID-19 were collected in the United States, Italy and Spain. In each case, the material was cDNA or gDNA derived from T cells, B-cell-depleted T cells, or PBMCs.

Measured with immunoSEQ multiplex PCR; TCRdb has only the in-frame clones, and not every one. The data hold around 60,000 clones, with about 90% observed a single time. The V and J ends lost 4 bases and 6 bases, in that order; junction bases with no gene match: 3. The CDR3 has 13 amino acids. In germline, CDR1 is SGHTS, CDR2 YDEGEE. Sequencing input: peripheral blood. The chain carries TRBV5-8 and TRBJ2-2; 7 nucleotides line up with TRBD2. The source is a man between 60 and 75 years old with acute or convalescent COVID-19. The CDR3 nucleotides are TGTGCCAGCAGCAAAACTAGCGCCGGGGAGCTGTTTTTT. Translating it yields CASSKTSAGELFF.